A single sample is the source of the 32 T cell receptor beta chains below, sequenced in a study of CD8 T cells in Susac syndrome. An input of about 0.5 to 1 ug of RNA was subjected to reverse transcription using random hexamers. Using its own MiXCR run on the immunoSEQ multiplex PCR reads, TCRdb lists one record per CDR3 protein. The repertoire holds a few hundred thousand distinct CDR3 sequences, with approximately 94% as singletons. The sequenced material came from CD4+ T cells from PBMCs. The source of these receptors is a human donor with Susac syndrome.

This sequence joins TRBV28 and TRBJ2-4; 7 bases fit TRBD2. There are 14 residues in the CDR3. Germline V gene lookup returns CDR1 MDHEN and CDR2 SYDVKM. After removal of 3 bases from V and 6 bases from J, the junction contained 5 bases not matched to a gene. CDR3 nucleotide sequence: TGTGCCAGCAGTTTGCGGGGGTCGAGAAACATTCAGTACTTC. As protein: CASSLRGSRNIQYF.

The rearrangement uses TRBV20-1 and TRBJ2-1; possibly TRBD1 for D (5 bases). This CDR3 is 12 amino acids long. Per the germline V gene, CDR1 is DFQATT and CDR2 is SNEGSKA (reference sequence). Trimming pared 6 bases from V and 8 bases from J, leaving 14 bases between. The CDR3 loop reads CSAQVGADEQFF. As DNA, the CDR3 is TGCAGTGCCCAAGTTGGGGCCGATGAGCAGTTCTTC.

This chain connects TRBV30 to TRBJ1-5, with 8 bases identical to TRBD1. Germline V gene lookup returns CDR1 GTSNPN and CDR2 SVGIG (reference sequence). J gave up 1 base and V 6 bases, and 2 bases lay outside the gene matches. The CDR3 spans 13 residues. CDR3: CACDRGSNQPQHF. CDR3 DNA sequence: TGTGCCTGCGACAGGGGAAGCAATCAGCCCCAGCATTTT. The full variable domain, rest sourced from reference TRBV30 and TRBJ1-5, is SQTIHQWPATLVQPVGSPLSLECTVEGTSNPNLYWYRQAAGRGLQLLFYSVGIGQISSEVPQNLSASRPQDRQFILSSKKLLLSDSGFYLCACDRGSNQPQHFGDGTRLSIL.

The chain employs TRBV12-3 or TRBV12-4 and TRBJ1-5; 7 bases align to TRBD1. The V gene end was trimmed by 5 bases and the J gene end by 4 bases; junction bases not matched to a gene: 20. The CDR3 has 19 residues. CDR3 nucleotides: TGTGCCAGCAGTCCCAGGGCGACAGGGCGCCGGGGGGTAAATCAGCCCCAGCATTTT. Translation gives CASSPRATGRRGVNQPQHF.

The J gene is TRBJ1-6, the V gene TRBV4-3; D remains ambiguous. V was trimmed by 4 bases and J by 3 bases, leaving 13 bases between them. The CDR3 is 16 residues long. The germline CDR1 and CDR2 sequences are LGHNA and YSLEER. CDR3 DNA: TGCGCCAGCAGCCCCCGCGCAGCGAGCTATAATTCACCCCTCCACTTT. Residues: CASSPRAASYNSPLHF.

The chain carries TRBV5-1 and TRBJ1-2; 7 nucleotides align to TRBD1. J was trimmed by 0 bases and V by 4 bases; bases with no gene match: 9. Germline CDR1 SGHRS, CDR2 YFSETQ. The CDR3 is made up of 16 amino acids. The CDR3 DNA reads as TGCGCCAGCAGCCCCGGACAGGCAGTCGCTAACTATGGCTACACCTTC. It codes for CASSPGQAVANYGYTF.

The rearrangement links TRBV7-9 to TRBJ1-5; possible D gene TRBD1, 5 bases. Germline CDR1 is SEHNR and CDR2 is FQNEAQ (reference sequence). V gave up 11 bases and J gave up 0 bases, with 23 bases separating them. CDR3 size: 17 residues. The CDR3 reads CAQGLRPFVYSNQPQHF. In nucleotides, the CDR3 is TGTGCCCAGGGCCTTCGACCTTTCGTCTATAGCAATCAGCCCCAGCATTTT.

The chain employs TRBV20-1 and TRBJ2-2; D not certain. This CDR3 is 15 amino acids long. Trimming cost V 1 base and J 7 bases, with 16 bases left between them. CDR1 DFQATT and CDR2 SNEGSKA come from the germline V gene (reference sequence). CDR3 bases: TGCAGTGCTAGAGGGGCAAAGGACGCCCTCGGGGAGCTGTTTTTT. Protein sequence: CSARGAKDALGELFF.

This chain uses TRBV11-2 with TRBJ1-5, with D possibly TRBD1 on 5 matching bases. Germline lookup yields CDR1 SGHAT and CDR2 FQNNGV. V was shortened by 1 base and J by 3 bases, with 10 bases between the two germline ends. This CDR3 region has 15 residues. The CDR3 spells CASSLGGSTNQPQHF. CDR3 coding DNA: TGTGCCAGCAGCTTAGGGGGGAGCACCAATCAGCCCCAGCATTTT.

This clonotype has just one count. The V gene is TRBV20-1, the J gene TRBJ2-6; 7 nucleotides line up with TRBD1. V dropped 5 bases and J dropped 0; count of bases not matched to a gene: 13. The CDR3 length is 18 residues. Germline CDR1 reads DFQATT; CDR2 reads SNEGSKA (reference sequence). This CDR3 reads CSALNRDRLNSGANVLTF. The CDR3 DNA reads as TGCAGTGCTTTAAACCGGGACAGATTAAACTCTGGGGCCAACGTCCTGACTTTC.

The chain uses TRBV25-1 and TRBJ2-5; D not certain. V was pared by 3 bases and J by 3 bases, with 8 bases between. Germline V CDR1 and CDR2: MGHDK, SYGVNS. The CDR3 consists of 13 residues. The CDR3 DNA sequence: TGTGCCAGCAGTGAGGTTGGGGAAGAGACCCAGTACTTC. Protein: CASSEVGEETQYF.

The chain uses TRBV20-1 and TRBJ2-7; D is unresolved. Germline loops: CDR1 DFQATT, CDR2 SNEGSKA (reference sequence). V lost 7 bases to trimming and J lost 0 bases, with 13 bases between them. The CDR3 loop spans 13 amino acids. The CDR3 DNA reads TGCAGTGGTAGGCGGTCCGGCTCCTACGAGCAGTACTTC. Protein sequence: CSGRRSGSYEQYF.

This clonotype has a single count. The rearrangement links TRBV5-4 to TRBJ1-2; TRBD1 aligns across 7 bases. This CDR3 spans 14 amino acids. Looked up from germline, CDR1 is SGHNT and CDR2 is YYREEE (reference sequence). Germline trimming cut 4 bases from V and 5 bases from J; bases unmatched to any gene: 8. The CDR3 nucleotides are TGTGCCAGCAGCGGCAGGGACAGAGAATATGGCTACACCTTC. This codes for CASSGRDREYGYTF. Full variable domain (outside the CDR3, taken from reference TRBV5-4 and TRBJ1-2): ETGVTQSPTHLIKTRGQQVTLRCSSQSGHNTVSWYQQALGQGPQFIFQYYREEENGRGNFPPRFSGLQFPNYSSELNVNALELDDSALYLCASSGRDREYGYTFGSGTRLTVV.

The chain uses TRBV24-1 and TRBJ2-3; the D gene is possibly TRBD1 (6 bases). Germline loops: CDR1 KGHDR, CDR2 SFDVKD. Trimming pared 7 bases from V and 3 bases from J, leaving 13 bases between. The length of the CDR3 is 14 residues. The CDR3 protein is CATSTGFLTDTQYF. The CDR3 coding sequence is TGTGCCACCAGCACAGGGTTTTTGACAGATACGCAGTATTTT.

The chain combines TRBV6-1 with TRBJ1-6, with unresolved D. V was clipped by 6 bases and J by 8 bases, with 11 bases between them. The CDR3 consists of 13 residues. Germline CDR1 MNHNS, CDR2 SASEGT. DNA for the CDR3: TGTGCCAGCAGGACCTTAACGGATTCACCCCTCCACTTT. Encoded protein: CASRTLTDSPLHF.

This clonotype was counted a single time. CDR3 region: CASSQEGAGNSPLHF. Here the CDR3 DNA reads TGCGCCAGCAGCCAAGAGGGTGCAGGTAATTCACCCCTCCACTTT. V gene TRBV4-3 combines with J gene TRBJ1-6; D gene ambiguous. This CDR3 comprises 15 residues. The V and J ends lost 0 bases and 6 bases respectively, with 9 bases between them. Germline loops: CDR1 LGHNA, CDR2 YSLEER.

The chain uses TRBV6-2 or TRBV6-3 and TRBJ2-7; TRBD1 agrees at 8 bases. Losses at the gene ends were 5 bases for V and 5 bases for J; bases not matched to a gene: 5. CDR3 size: 13 residues. Germline loops: CDR1 MNHEY, CDR2 SVGEGT. CDR3 nucleotide sequence: TGTGCCAGCAGTCACCTGGACAGGGACGAGCAGTACTTC. This gives the protein CASSHLDRDEQYF.

The chain couples TRBV5-6 to TRBJ2-3, with D maybe TRBD1 (5 bases). Trimming removed 2 bases at V and 7 bases at J, with 11 bases between. Germline lookup yields CDR1 SGHDT and CDR2 YYEEEE. This CDR3 is built from 13 residues. The CDR3 sequence: CASSLPRAHTQYF. The CDR3, as DNA: TGTGCCAGCAGCTTACCCAGGGCTCATACGCAGTATTTT.

This clonotype was seen a few times. The J gene is TRBJ2-7, the V gene TRBV6-5, with 10 bases lining up with TRBD1. The germline CDR1 and CDR2 sequences are MNHEY and SVGAGI. The J segment lost 5 bases and the V segment lost 5 bases, leaving 3 bases of the junction unmatched. The CDR3 is 13 residues long. As DNA, the CDR3 is TGTGCCAGCAGTCGACAGGGGGCCCACGAGCAGTACTTC. Protein product: CASSRQGAHEQYF.

This chain uses TRBV6-6 with TRBJ1-5; possibly TRBD1 for D (6 bases). Germline CDR1 reads MNHNY; CDR2 reads SVGAGI (reference sequence). The CDR3 covers 14 residues. V was clipped by 8 bases and J by 4 bases, with 15 bases between them. The CDR3 reads CASHTDRANQPQHF. CDR3 sequence (DNA): TGTGCCAGCCATACGGACAGAGCTAATCAGCCCCAGCATTTT.

This clonotype was picked up one time. V usage is TRBV12-3 or TRBV12-4 and J usage is TRBJ1-1; no clear D gene. V dropped 5 bases and J dropped 1 base, with 14 bases sitting between them. The CDR3 has 15 residues. The CDR3 sequence is CASSLEEAANTEAFF. The CDR3 DNA sequence: TGTGCCAGCAGTCTAGAAGAGGCGGCGAACACTGAAGCTTTCTTT.

The chain employs TRBV3-1 and TRBJ1-4; maybe TRBD1 (6 bases). The length of the CDR3 is 15 residues. Germline V lookup: CDR1 LGHDT, CDR2 YNNKEL (reference sequence). Trimming left V 0 bases short and J 10 bases short, with 15 bases between. CDR3 bases: TGTGCCAGCAGCCAAGATACGGGGGCATTTGGAAAACTGTTTTTT. It yields the protein CASSQDTGAFGKLFF. Filled out from reference TRBV3-1 and TRBJ1-4, the complete variable domain reads DTAVSQTPKYLVTQMGNDKSIKCEQNLGHDTMYWYKQDSKKFLKIMFSYNNKELIINETVPNRFSPKSPDKAHLNLHINSLELGDSAVYFCASSQDTGAFGKLFFGSGTQLSVL.

This chain uses TRBV20-1 with TRBJ1-2, with TRBD1 matching 10 bases. The CDR3 totals 14 residues. Per germline, CDR1 DFQATT and CDR2 SNEGSKA (reference sequence). Trimming at V came to 0 bases and at J to 11 bases, leaving 9 bases not matched to a gene. The CDR3 region is CSARDQGDRGGYTF. The CDR3, as DNA: TGCAGTGCTAGAGATCAAGGGGACAGGGGAGGATACACCTTC.

The V gene is TRBV2, the J gene TRBJ2-6; 9 nucleotides agree with TRBD1. CDR1 is SNHLY and CDR2 is FYNNEI in the germline V gene. CDR3 size: 17 residues. After removal of 7 bases from V and 1 base from J, the junction contained 8 bases not matched to a gene. As DNA, the CDR3 is TGTGCCAGCAACTCGGGACAGGGAAGGTCTGGGGCCAACGTCCTGACTTTC. This translates into CASNSGQGRSGANVLTF.

The chain carries TRBV20-1 and TRBJ2-3; TRBD2 agrees at 8 bases. Germline V lookup: CDR1 DFQATT, CDR2 SNEGSKA (reference sequence). The CDR3 extends over 15 amino acids. The junction had 5 bases not matched to a gene; V was cut back by 3 bases and J by 0 bases. Written as DNA, the CDR3 is TGCAGTGCTAGCTATCCTAGCGGGAGCACAGATACGCAGTATTTT. It encodes CSASYPSGSTDTQYF.

The rearrangement links TRBV7-2 to TRBJ2-1, with 10 positions matching TRBD2. This CDR3 contains 16 residues. CDR1 is SGHTA and CDR2 is FQGNSA in the germline V gene. Losses at the gene ends were 1 base for V and 5 bases for J; bases not matched to a gene: 5. The CDR3, as DNA: TGTGCCAGCAGCTTAGTAGGGACTAGCGTAGACAATGAGCAGTTCTTC. It is translated as CASSLVGTSVDNEQFF.

This sequence joins TRBV29-1 and TRBJ1-6; 8 bases are shared with TRBD1. Trimming at V came to 4 bases and at J to 15 bases, leaving 17 bases not matched to a gene. The germline V gene has CDR1 SQVTM and CDR2 ANQGSEA. CDR3 size: 15 residues. The CDR3 DNA reads TGCAGCGTTGCCCTGGTGGGCAGGGGGCAAGGTGACCTCCACTTT. It yields the protein CSVALVGRGQGDLHF.

The chain carries TRBV20-1 and TRBJ1-5; 7 nucleotides line up with TRBD1. V gave up 1 base and J gave up 2 bases; unmatched junction bases: 8. The germline V gene has CDR1 DFQATT and CDR2 SNEGSKA (reference sequence). The CDR3 length is 16 residues. The CDR3 sequence: CSARGETGRGNQPQHF. Written as DNA, the CDR3 is TGCAGTGCTAGAGGGGAGACAGGGAGGGGCAATCAGCCCCAGCATTTT.

The chain recombines TRBV11-1 with TRBJ1-1; D remains unclear. CDR1 is SGHAT and CDR2 is FQDESV in the germline V gene (reference sequence). This CDR3 spans 13 amino acids. Trimming removed 3 bases at V and 2 bases at J, with 7 bases between. The CDR3 is CASSLPVNTEAFF. Here the CDR3 DNA reads TGTGCCAGCAGCTTGCCAGTTAACACTGAAGCTTTCTTT.

This chain joins TRBV5-1 and TRBJ1-1, with 8 bases fitting TRBD1. The CDR3 is 12 amino acids. The V gene's germline CDR1 is SGHRS and CDR2 YFSETQ. V lost 2 bases and J lost 8; bases outside the gene matches: 2. CDR3 region: CASSFGQGEAFF. Here the CDR3 DNA reads TGCGCCAGCAGCTTCGGACAGGGCGAAGCTTTCTTT.

The rearrangement joins TRBV4-3 to TRBJ2-5; 7 bases line up with TRBD2. The germline CDR1 and CDR2 sequences are LGHNA and YSLEER. V lost 3 bases and J lost 8; bases outside the gene matches: 12. This CDR3 comprises 15 residues. CDR3 in amino acids: CASSQGSGTTETQYF. The CDR3 nucleotides read TGCGCCAGCAGCCAGGGATCCGGGACTACGGAAACCCAGTACTTC.

This rearrangement joins TRBV28 to TRBJ1-1; a weak D match, TRBD1 (5 bases). The germline CDR1 and CDR2 sequences are MDHEN and SYDVKM. V lost 6 bases and J lost 7, with 9 bases in between. This CDR3 region has 11 residues. The CDR3 DNA follows: TGTGCCAGCAGCCCCGACAGTGAAGCTTTCTTT. Protein product: CASSPDSEAFF.